A selection of T cell receptor beta chains follows, all from one sample in a study of vaccination and CD4 T cells after COVID-19. These receptors lack a known antigen. TCRdb reanalysed the PCR reads using MiXCR and keeps one entry per CDR3 protein. Altogether about 2,800 distinct CDR3 sequences are present, under 45% being singletons, with the ten largest covering around 46%. The sequenced sample consisted of CD4+ T cells from blood, cultured in vitro. Every receptor here comes from a human donor in good health. The CDR3 runs from the conserved cysteine through the conserved F or W. The D gene is left open where the match is weak. Clone size, where shown, is once, few, many, or a class for clones that have expanded.

size | D | J | V | CDR3 | DNA
NA | NA | TRBJ1-1 | TRBV7-8 | CASSSYRANTEAFF | TGTGCCAGCAGCTCTTACCGGGCGAACACTGAAGCTTTCTTT
few | NA | TRBJ1-5 | TRBV2 | CASKRGDSNQPQHF | TGTGCCAGCAAGAGAGGGGATAGCAATCAGCCCCAGCATTTT
few | NA | TRBJ1-2 | TRBV28 | CASSHRASQSYTF | TGTGCCAGCAGTCATCGGGCCTCTCAGAGCTACACCTTC
few | TRBD1 | TRBJ1-6 | TRBV20-1 | CSASLGGDRGYNSPLHF | TGCAGTGCTAGCCTCGGAGGAGACAGGGGATATAATTCACCCCTCCACTTT
medium-sized | NA | TRBJ1-2 | TRBV19 | CASSTGKRYGYTF | TGTGCCAGTAGTACAGGGAAAAGATATGGCTACACCTTC
NA | TRBD1 | TRBJ1-6 | TRBV27 | CASSLRDRGPSPLHF | TGTGCCAGCAGCCTCCGGGACAGGGGGCCATCACCCCTCCACTTT
NA | NA | TRBJ1-3 | TRBV3-1 | CASSQEMGNTIYF | TGTGCCAGCAGCCAGGAGATGGGAAACACCATATATTTT
NA | NA | TRBJ1-5 | TRBV28 | CASSLGWPQHF | TGTGCCAGCAGTTTAGGCTGGCCCCAGCATTTT
NA | NA | TRBJ1-1 | TRBV5-1 | CASSLVSEWTEAFF | TGCGCCAGCAGCTTGGTTTCAGAATGGACTGAAGCTTTCTTT
few | NA | TRBJ1-2 | TRBV30 | CAWTPWRGYGYTF | TGTGCCTGGACCCCTTGGAGGGGCTATGGCTACACCTTC
NA | TRBD1 | TRBJ2-1 | TRBV19 | CASRPIGDSSYNEQFF | TGTGCCAGTAGGCCTATAGGGGACAGCTCCTACAATGAGCAGTTCTTC
once | TRBD2 | TRBJ2-5 | TRBV6-2/TRBV6-3 | CASKLAGGQETQYF | TGTGCCAGCAAACTAGCGGGGGGGCAAGAGACCCAGTACTTC
few | TRBD1 | TRBJ1-5 | TRBV28 | CASSRSGTGNQPQHF | TGTGCCAGCAGTAGATCCGGGACAGGGAATCAGCCCCAGCATTTT
NA | TRBD1 | TRBJ1-5 | TRBV10-2 | CASSSQGISNQPQHF | TGCGCCAGCAGTTCACAGGGGATTAGCAATCAGCCCCAGCATTTT
NA | NA | TRBJ2-5 | TRBV24-1 | CATSSGGRETQYF | TGTGCCACCAGTTCCGGGGGTCGGGAGACCCAGTACTTC
once | NA | TRBJ2-2 | TRBV3-1 | CASSPRRDTGELFF | TGTGCCAGCAGCCCCCGGCGGGACACCGGGGAGCTGTTTTTT